The clone carrying this T cell receptor (beta chain) came up many times. As yet, its antigen is unknown. Germline values: CDR1 GTSNPN, CDR2 SVGIG (reference sequence). The V segment lost 3 bases and the J segment 0 bases; nucleotides outside the gene matches: 5. This CDR3 region has 14 residues. TCRdb re-analysed the multiplex PCR reads in MiXCR, keeping a single row per CDR3 protein. The sample lists some 140,000 distinct CDR3 sequences, approximately 20% seen once, with about 2.6% in the top ten. The lymph nodes were axillary draining lymph nodes from breast cancer patients. The entry originates in a study of breast tumors, draining lymph nodes, adjacent tissues. Study-wide results and limits: Data fit most tumor T cells coming from lymph node, expanding in tumor. Compared with lymph nodes, tumors were less diverse; compared with nontumor tissue, more. Tumor T cell lymph node origin was a supported hypothesis, not proven. Luminal-like breast cancer showed significantly greater tumor-nontumor repertoire similarity than basal-like breast cancer did.

The source of this sequence is a female donor with breast cancer. Some clones in this sample may be carry-over from other donors' samples. The chain has TRBV30 and TRBJ2-7; 7 bases agree with TRBD1. Source material: axillary lymph node tissue. Here the CDR3 reads CAWRRWDSSYEQYF. CDR3 nucleotide sequence: TGTGCCTGGAGACGATGGGACAGCTCCTACGAGCAGTACTTC.